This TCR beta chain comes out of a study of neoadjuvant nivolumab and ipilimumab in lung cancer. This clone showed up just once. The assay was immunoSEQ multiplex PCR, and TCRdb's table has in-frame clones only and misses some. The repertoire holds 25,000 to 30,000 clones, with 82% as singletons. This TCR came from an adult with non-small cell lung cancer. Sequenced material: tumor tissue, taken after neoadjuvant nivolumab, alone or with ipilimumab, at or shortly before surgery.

CDR3 sequence reads: CASSLWGQGSTRGGYTF. In nucleotides, the CDR3 is TGTGCCAGCAGTTTATGGGGGCAGGGAAGTACTCGGGGCGGCTACACCTTC. V and J are TRBV27 and TRBJ1-2; maybe TRBD1 (6 bases). Germline CDR1 is MNHEY and CDR2 is SMNVEV (reference sequence). The CDR3 spans 17 residues. The V and J ends lost 1 base and 8 bases respectively, with 23 bases between them.